This entry lists 27 T cell receptor beta chains sequenced from one sample in a study of shared clonotypes between healthy human individuals. The repertoire was sequenced with immunoSEQ multiplex PCR; TCRdb's copy has only in-frame clones and lacks some. The table records hundreds of thousands of clones, 90% to 97% of them present only once. The specimen sequenced was naive CD4+ T cells sorted from blood. Subset of the sample: CD45RA+ positively selected. The receptors come from a woman in her thirties in good health.

The genes are TRBV5-1 and TRBJ2-1; 7 bases match TRBD2. CDR3 size: 15 residues. V trimming: 0 bases; J trimming: 10 bases; junction bases outside the gene matches: 10. The germline V gene has CDR1 SGHRS and CDR2 YFSETQ. The CDR3 nucleotides read TGCGCCAGCAGCTTGGCGGGAGGAGGGGCTGAAGAGCAGTTCTTC. Amino acid sequence: CASSLAGGGAEEQFF.

The rearrangement joins TRBV6-5 to TRBJ2-5; 7 nucleotides align to TRBD2. The CDR3 consists of 16 residues. The ends lost 0 bases at V and 5 bases at J; junction bases unmatched: 9. The V gene's germline CDR1 is MNHEY and CDR2 SVGAGI. The CDR3, as DNA: TGTGCCAGCAGTTACTCCGGGGGAGGGCCGTCCGAGACCCAGTACTTC. As protein: CASSYSGGGPSETQYF.

The V call is TRBV6-6, the J call TRBJ1-2, with a tentative D call TRBD1 (5 bases). Germline V lookup: CDR1 MNHNY, CDR2 SVGAGI (reference sequence). The CDR3 is 15 amino acids. The V and J ends lost 7 bases and 5 bases respectively, with 20 bases between them. The CDR3 sequence is CASTFGGRGGYGYTF. The CDR3 DNA follows: TGTGCCAGCACCTTTGGGGGACGTGGCGGTTATGGCTACACCTTC.

The J gene is TRBJ1-2, the V gene TRBV5-1, with D maybe TRBD1 (6 bases). This CDR3 is built from 12 residues. Per the germline V gene, CDR1 is SGHRS and CDR2 is YFSETQ. With 2 bases removed from V and 8 bases from J, the gap between germline ends came to 10 bases. The CDR3 DNA is TGCGCCAGCAGCTTAAGACAGGACGGCTACACCTTC. This sequence encodes CASSLRQDGYTF.

The chain links TRBV6-6 to TRBJ2-7; TRBD2 agrees at 9 bases. J gave up 2 bases and V 4 bases, and 9 bases lay outside the gene matches. This CDR3 region has 16 residues. Germline V lookup: CDR1 MNHNY, CDR2 SVGAGI (reference sequence). The CDR3 protein is CASSLTSGRYAYEQYF. The CDR3 DNA reads TGTGCCAGCAGTTTAACTAGCGGGCGCTACGCCTACGAGCAGTACTTC.

Only one count was recorded for this clone. V usage is TRBV25-1 and J usage is TRBJ1-3; D gene ambiguous. Germline lookup yields CDR1 MGHDK and CDR2 SYGVNS. The CDR3 length is 14 residues. Trimming took off 3 bases at V and 2 bases at J, with 8 bases between the two ends. The CDR3 nucleotides are TGTGCCAGCAGTGACGGAAGTCCTGGAAACACCATATATTTT. This codes for CASSDGSPGNTIYF.

This clone was counted a few times. The J gene is TRBJ2-7, the V gene TRBV6-5; tentative D call: TRBD1 (6 bases). V was clipped by 0 bases and J by 2 bases, with 8 bases between them. This CDR3 comprises 14 residues. Germline CDR1 MNHEY, CDR2 SVGAGI. CDR3 in amino acids: CASSYSRQAYEQYF. DNA of the CDR3: TGTGCCAGCAGTTACTCTCGACAGGCCTACGAGCAGTACTTC.

The chain is built from TRBV9 and TRBJ2-5, with D perhaps matching TRBD2 (5 bases). The CDR3 sequence is 15 residues long. V lost 2 bases, J lost 4 bases, and 15 bases lay in between. Per the germline V gene, CDR1 is SGDLS and CDR2 is YYNGEE. The CDR3 reads CASSVTWSAGETQYF. In DNA form, the CDR3 reads TGTGCCAGCAGCGTCACCTGGAGTGCGGGAGAGACCCAGTACTTC.

This chain connects TRBV11-2 to TRBJ2-7; TRBD1 matches 11 bases. There are 16 residues in the CDR3. Per the germline V gene, CDR1 is SGHAT and CDR2 is FQNNGV. V lost 1 base to trimming and J lost 3 bases; unmatched junction nucleotides: 5. The CDR3 loop reads CASSLVMDRGLYEQYF. CDR3 coding DNA: TGTGCCAGCAGCTTAGTCATGGACAGGGGGCTCTACGAGCAGTACTTC.

The chain combines TRBV28 with TRBJ1-5; 8 positions agree with TRBD1. V was pared by 7 bases and J by 1 base, with 12 bases of the junction left unmatched. This CDR3 spans 17 amino acids. CDR1 and CDR2 from the germline V gene are MDHEN and SYDVKM. CDR3 sequence (DNA): TGTGCCAGCACCACCGGACAGGGCATTACGAGCAATCAGCCCCAGCATTTT. Amino acid sequence: CASTTGQGITSNQPQHF.

Regarding this clone: This specimen includes other DNA sequences encoding the same CDR3. The V and J genes are TRBV28 and TRBJ1-2; D call uncertain. The CDR3 sequence is 11 residues long. CDR1 is MDHEN and CDR2 is SYDVKM in the germline V gene. Trimming stripped 10 bases from V and 2 bases from J, with 8 bases between. CDR3 in DNA: TGTGCCATCGGACGAAACTATGGCTACACCTTC. Translating gives CAIGRNYGYTF.

This chain joins TRBV28 and TRBJ2-7; D assignment may be TRBD1 or TRBD2 (5 bases each). V was clipped by 3 bases and J by 0 bases, with 24 bases between them. The CDR3 has 19 residues. CDR1 is MDHEN and CDR2 is SYDVKM in the germline V gene. The CDR3: CASSFFPFVGESGSYEQYF. For the CDR3, the DNA is TGTGCCAGCAGTTTTTTCCCCTTTGTGGGGGAGAGCGGCTCCTACGAGCAGTACTTC.

V usage is TRBV6-5 and J usage is TRBJ2-7; D is perhaps TRBD1 (5 bases). Germline loops: CDR1 MNHEY, CDR2 SVGAGI. Deletions cut 2 bases from V and 5 bases from J, with 16 bases between. This CDR3 spans 15 amino acids. The DNA for the CDR3 is TGTGCCAGCAGTTACCAGGGCGGAGAGGCGAACGAGCAGTACTTC. It is translated as CASSYQGGEANEQYF.

This clone was recorded once. This chain uses TRBV5-1 with TRBJ2-7; TRBD1 might be the D (6 bases). The CDR3 sequence is 15 residues long. Trimming shortened V by 4 bases and J by 2 bases, and 16 bases separated the two germline ends. The germline V gene has CDR1 SGHRS and CDR2 YFSETQ. This chain's CDR3 is CASSLTGRSPYEQYF. The CDR3 coding sequence is TGCGCCAGCAGCCTTACAGGGCGGTCCCCCTACGAGCAGTACTTC.

The chain uses TRBV7-4 and TRBJ1-5, with 11 bases lining up with TRBD1. The CDR3 extends over 16 amino acids. J gave up 6 bases and V 5 bases, and 9 bases lay outside the gene matches. In germline, CDR1 is SGHVT, CDR2 SQSDAQ. CDR3: CASSGARDRGFQPQHF. CDR3 nucleotide sequence: TGTGCCAGCAGCGGCGCCCGGGACAGGGGGTTTCAGCCCCAGCATTTT.

The chain carries TRBV5-1 and TRBJ2-5; D gene unclear. The CDR3 is 13 amino acids. The V and J ends lost 0 bases and 4 bases respectively, with 7 bases between them. Per germline, CDR1 SGHRS and CDR2 YFSETQ. The CDR3 sequence is CASSLAVRETQYF. CDR3 nucleotides: TGCGCCAGCAGCTTGGCGGTGAGAGAGACCCAGTACTTC.

The chain combines TRBV27 with TRBJ2-7; TRBD2 matches 8 bases. V was clipped by 2 bases and J by 4 bases; unmatched bases: 7. Germline V CDR1 and CDR2: MNHEY, SMNVEV (reference sequence). The CDR3 length is 15 residues. CDR3 protein: CASSLEAGDPYEQYF. Written as DNA, the CDR3 is TGTGCCAGCAGTTTAGAAGCGGGAGATCCATACGAGCAGTACTTC.

Details on this clone: Its ends do not fully match the called genes, so a read error is possible. The genes are TRBV10-3 and TRBJ2-6; no definite D call. This CDR3 is built from 18 residues. From germline, CDR1 is ENHRY and CDR2 SYGVKD. CDR3 loop: CAISVRICIQSRANVMTF. For the CDR3, the DNA is TGTGCCATCAGTGTGAGGATCTGTATACAAAGTCGGGCCAACGTCATGACTTTC.

The chain has TRBV28 and TRBJ2-3, with D perhaps TRBD2 (6 bases). The CDR3 spans 14 residues. Germline V lookup: CDR1 MDHEN, CDR2 SYDVKM. V lost 7 bases, J lost 2 bases, and 13 bases lay in between. The CDR3 spells CASTLSGYTDTQYF. As DNA, the CDR3 is TGTGCCAGCACCTTGAGCGGGTACACAGATACGCAGTATTTT.

The gene calls are TRBV11-2 and TRBJ2-2; 11 bases are a match to TRBD2. Germline V gene lookup returns CDR1 SGHAT and CDR2 FQNNGV. V shed 6 bases and J 7 bases; nucleotides not matched to a gene: 13. This CDR3 is built from 17 residues. The CDR3 coding sequence is TGTGCCAGCAGACCCAACCTAGCGGGAGGTATGGGCGGGGAGCTGTTTTTT. This sequence encodes CASRPNLAGGMGGELFF.

This chain joins TRBV10-3 and TRBJ2-7; no firm D call. V was trimmed by 3 bases and J by 2 bases, leaving 8 bases between them. Germline V gene lookup returns CDR1 ENHRY and CDR2 SYGVKD. The CDR3 has 13 amino acids. CDR3 in DNA: TGTGCCATCAGTGATGAGGAAACCTACGAGCAGTACTTC. This codes for CAISDEETYEQYF.

This sequence joins TRBV2 and TRBJ1-6, with 8 bases matching TRBD1. Unmatched junction bases numbered 11, after V lost 6 bases and J lost 13 bases. The CDR3 has 14 residues. Germline V gene sequence: CDR1 SNHLY, CDR2 FYNNEI. The CDR3 coding sequence is TGTGCCAGCAGGATGGACAGGGTGGGAAGGCCCCTCCACTTT. It specifies CASRMDRVGRPLHF.

This chain connects TRBV5-1 to TRBJ2-3; D is possibly TRBD1 or TRBD2 (5 bases each). The germline V gene has CDR1 SGHRS and CDR2 YFSETQ. V lost 6 bases and J 5 bases, leaving 16 bases between the germline ends. This CDR3 has 14 amino acids. The CDR3 nucleotides are TGCGCCAGCAATCGAGGGGACGCGGGAGATACGCAGTATTTT. It codes for CASNRGDAGDTQYF.

The chain is built from TRBV18 and TRBJ1-1; tentative D call: TRBD1 (6 bases). The CDR3 length is 19 residues. Germline V gene lookup returns CDR1 KGHSH and CDR2 LQKENI. Trimming took off 3 bases at V and 2 bases at J, with 25 bases between the two ends. In nucleotides, the CDR3 is TGTGCCAGCTCACCGTTATTCGTAGAGTTATCGGACAGTAACACTGAAGCTTTCTTT. It is translated as CASSPLFVELSDSNTEAFF.

The J gene is TRBJ2-7, the V gene TRBV5-4; D not certain. Trimming stripped 1 base from V and 0 bases from J, with 11 bases between. CDR1 is SGHNT and CDR2 is YYREEE in the germline V gene (reference sequence). The CDR3 extends over 15 amino acids. In DNA, the CDR3 is TGTGCCAGCAGCTTGAGGGTGCCACGCTCCTACGAGCAGTACTTC. Protein sequence: CASSLRVPRSYEQYF.

V usage is TRBV28 and J usage is TRBJ1-5; D is unclear. The CDR3 contains 12 residues. Germline loops: CDR1 MDHEN, CDR2 SYDVKM. V gave up 6 bases and J gave up 4 bases, with 7 bases separating them. The CDR3 nucleotides read TGTGCCAGCAGGGTAGTAAATCAGCCCCAGCATTTT. This codes for CASRVVNQPQHF.

This clone is a singleton in its sample. Germline and junction disagree at one end, which may indicate a read error. The chain is built from TRBV19 and TRBJ1-4, with D tentatively TRBD1 (5 bases). The CDR3 loop spans 16 amino acids. Germline CDR1 reads LNHDA; CDR2 reads SQIVND (reference sequence). CDR3: CASSLRRGATNEKLLF. The CDR3 bases are TGTGCCAGTAGCCTCCGGAGGGGTGCAACTAATGAAAAACTGCTTTTT.